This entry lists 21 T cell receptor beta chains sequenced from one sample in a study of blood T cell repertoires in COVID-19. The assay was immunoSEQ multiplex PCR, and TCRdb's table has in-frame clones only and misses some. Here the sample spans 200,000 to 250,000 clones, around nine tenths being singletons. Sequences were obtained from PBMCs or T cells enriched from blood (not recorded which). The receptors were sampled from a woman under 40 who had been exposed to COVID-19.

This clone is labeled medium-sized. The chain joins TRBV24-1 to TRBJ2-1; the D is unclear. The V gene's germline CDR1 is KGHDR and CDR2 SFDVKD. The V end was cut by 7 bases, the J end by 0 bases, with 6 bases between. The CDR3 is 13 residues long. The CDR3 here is CATRSFSYNEQFF. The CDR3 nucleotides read TGTGCCACCAGGAGTTTCTCCTACAATGAGCAGTTCTTC.

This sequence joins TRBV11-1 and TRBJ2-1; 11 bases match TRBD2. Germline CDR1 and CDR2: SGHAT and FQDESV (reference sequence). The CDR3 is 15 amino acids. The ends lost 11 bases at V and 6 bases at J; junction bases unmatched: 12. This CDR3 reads CASDPGTSGRNEQFF. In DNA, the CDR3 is TGTGCCTCAGATCCCGGGACTAGCGGACGCAATGAGCAGTTCTTC. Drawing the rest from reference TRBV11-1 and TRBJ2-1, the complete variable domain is EAEVAQSPRYKITEKSQAVAFWCDPISGHATLYWYRQILGQGPELLVQFQDESVVDDSQLPKDRFSAERLKGVDSTLKIQPAELGDSAMYLCASDPGTSGRNEQFFGPGTRLTVL.

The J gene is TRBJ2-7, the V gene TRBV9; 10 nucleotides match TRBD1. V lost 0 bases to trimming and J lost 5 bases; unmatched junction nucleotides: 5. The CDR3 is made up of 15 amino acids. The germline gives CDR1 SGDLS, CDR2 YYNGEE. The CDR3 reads CASSVDGTGVNEQYF. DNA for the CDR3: TGTGCCAGCAGCGTAGATGGGACAGGGGTTAACGAGCAGTACTTC.

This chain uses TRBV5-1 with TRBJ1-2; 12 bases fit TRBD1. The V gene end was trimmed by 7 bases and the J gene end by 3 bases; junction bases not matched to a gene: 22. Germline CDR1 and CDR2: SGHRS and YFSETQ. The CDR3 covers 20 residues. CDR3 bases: TGCGCCAGCGGCGGTATGGTGGGTCGGGACAGGGGGCGCAGATACTATGGCTACACCTTC. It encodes CASGGMVGRDRGRRYYGYTF.

The CDR3 is CASSSQTGGTDTQYF. CDR3 nucleotides: TGCGCCAGCAGCTCCCAGACAGGGGGCACAGATACGCAGTATTTT. The genes are TRBV5-1 and TRBJ2-3, with 8 bases matching TRBD1. The germline V gene encodes CDR1 SGHRS and CDR2 YFSETQ. The CDR3 is made up of 15 amino acids. Unmatched junction bases numbered 4, after V lost 3 bases and J lost 1 base.

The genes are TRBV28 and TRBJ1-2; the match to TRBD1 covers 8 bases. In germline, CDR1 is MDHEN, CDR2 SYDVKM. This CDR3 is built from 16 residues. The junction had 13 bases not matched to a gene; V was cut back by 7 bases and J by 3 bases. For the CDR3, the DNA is TGTGCCAGCACCCTAGACAGGGGAATTGGCGACTATGGCTACACCTTC. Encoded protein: CASTLDRGIGDYGYTF.

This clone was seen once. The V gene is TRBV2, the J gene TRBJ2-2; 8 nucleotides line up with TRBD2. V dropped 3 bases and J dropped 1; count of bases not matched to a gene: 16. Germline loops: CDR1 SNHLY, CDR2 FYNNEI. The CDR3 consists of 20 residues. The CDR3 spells CASSDSPPLSGGENTGELFF. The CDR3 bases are TGTGCCAGCAGTGACTCCCCCCCTTTATCGGGAGGGGAGAACACCGGGGAGCTGTTTTTT. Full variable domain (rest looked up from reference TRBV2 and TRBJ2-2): EPEVTQTPSHQVTQMGQEVILRCVPISNHLYFYWYRQILGQKVEFLVSFYNNEISEKSEIFDDQFSVERPDGSNFTLKIRSTKLEDSAMYFCASSDSPPLSGGENTGELFFGEGSRLTVL.

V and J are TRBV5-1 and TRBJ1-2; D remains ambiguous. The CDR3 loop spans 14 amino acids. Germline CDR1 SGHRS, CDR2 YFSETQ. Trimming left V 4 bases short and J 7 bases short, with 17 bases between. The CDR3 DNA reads TGCGCCAGCAGCCTCCCTAGCGACAACACTGGCTACACCTTC. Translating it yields CASSLPSDNTGYTF.

CDR3 in amino acids: CASRPLTAGGRYNEQFF. The DNA for the CDR3 is TGTGCCAGCAGGCCGTTGACTGCGGGAGGGCGATACAATGAGCAGTTCTTC. This chain uses TRBV11-2 with TRBJ2-1, with 9 bases lining up with TRBD2. This CDR3 spans 17 amino acids. In germline, CDR1 is SGHAT, CDR2 FQNNGV. The J segment lost 4 bases and the V segment lost 6 bases, leaving 13 bases of the junction unmatched. The variable domain in full, with the rest retrieved from reference TRBV11-2 and TRBJ2-1, is EAGVAQSPRYKIIEKRQSVAFWCNPISGHATLYWYQQILGQGPKLLIQFQNNGVVDDSQLPKDRFSAERLKGVDSTLKIQPAKLEDSAVYLCASRPLTAGGRYNEQFFGPGTRLTVL.

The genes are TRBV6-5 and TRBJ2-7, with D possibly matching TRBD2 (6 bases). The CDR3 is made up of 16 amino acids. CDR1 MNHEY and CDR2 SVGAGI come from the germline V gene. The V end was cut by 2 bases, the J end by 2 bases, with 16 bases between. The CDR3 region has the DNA TGTGCCAGCAGTTACCGAACCGGGACTCCCACCTACGAGCAGTACTTC. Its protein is CASSYRTGTPTYEQYF.

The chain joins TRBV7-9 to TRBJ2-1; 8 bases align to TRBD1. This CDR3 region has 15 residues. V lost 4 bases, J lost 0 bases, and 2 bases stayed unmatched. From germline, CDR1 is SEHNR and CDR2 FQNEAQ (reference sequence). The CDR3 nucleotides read TGTGCCAGCAGCTCGACAGGGGTCTCCTACAATGAGCAGTTCTTC. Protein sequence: CASSSTGVSYNEQFF.

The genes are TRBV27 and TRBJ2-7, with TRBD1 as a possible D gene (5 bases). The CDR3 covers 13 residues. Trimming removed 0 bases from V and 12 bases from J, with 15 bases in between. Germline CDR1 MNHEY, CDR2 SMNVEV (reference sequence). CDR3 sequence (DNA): TGTGCCAGCAGTTTATCAACAGGAATGATGCGGTACTTC. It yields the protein CASSLSTGMMRYF.

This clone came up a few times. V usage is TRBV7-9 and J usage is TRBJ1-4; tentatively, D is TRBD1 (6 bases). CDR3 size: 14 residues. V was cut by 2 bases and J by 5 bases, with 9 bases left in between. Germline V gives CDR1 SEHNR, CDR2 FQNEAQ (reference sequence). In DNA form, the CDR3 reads TGTGCCAGCAGCTTACGGACAGTGAATGAAAAACTGTTTTTT. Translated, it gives CASSLRTVNEKLFF.

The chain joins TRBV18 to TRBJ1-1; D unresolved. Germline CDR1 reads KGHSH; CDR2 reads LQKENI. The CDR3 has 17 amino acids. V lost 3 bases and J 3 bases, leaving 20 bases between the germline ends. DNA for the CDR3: TGTGCCAGCTCACCTCCCGGCGGAACACGGGGATACACTGAAGCTTTCTTT. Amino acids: CASSPPGGTRGYTEAFF.

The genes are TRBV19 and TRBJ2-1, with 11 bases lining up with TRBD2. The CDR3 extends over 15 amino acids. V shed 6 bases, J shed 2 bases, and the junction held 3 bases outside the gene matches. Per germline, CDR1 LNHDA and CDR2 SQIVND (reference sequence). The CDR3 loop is CASSLAGGPYNEQFF. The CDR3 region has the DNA TGTGCCAGTAGCTTAGCGGGAGGGCCCTACAATGAGCAGTTCTTC.

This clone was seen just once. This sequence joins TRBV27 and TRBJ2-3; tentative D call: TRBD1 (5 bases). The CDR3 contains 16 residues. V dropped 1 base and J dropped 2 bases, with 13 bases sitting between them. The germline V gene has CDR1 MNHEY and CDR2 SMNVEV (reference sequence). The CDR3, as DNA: TGTGCCAGCAGTTTATTGGCAGGGATACCCACAGATACGCAGTATTTT. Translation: CASSLLAGIPTDTQYF.

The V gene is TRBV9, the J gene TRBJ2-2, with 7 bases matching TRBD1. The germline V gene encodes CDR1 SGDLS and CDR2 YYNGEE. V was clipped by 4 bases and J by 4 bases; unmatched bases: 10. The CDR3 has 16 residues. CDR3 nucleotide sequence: TGTGCCAGCAGCCCAAAGACAGGGATGTCCACCGGGGAGCTGTTTTTT. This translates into CASSPKTGMSTGELFF.

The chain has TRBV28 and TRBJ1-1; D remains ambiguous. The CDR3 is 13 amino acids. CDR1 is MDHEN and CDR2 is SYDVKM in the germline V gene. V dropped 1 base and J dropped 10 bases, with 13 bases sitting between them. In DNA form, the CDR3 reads TGTGCCAGCAGTTTATTTGCAGGCTTGGCAGCTTTCTTT. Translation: CASSLFAGLAAFF.

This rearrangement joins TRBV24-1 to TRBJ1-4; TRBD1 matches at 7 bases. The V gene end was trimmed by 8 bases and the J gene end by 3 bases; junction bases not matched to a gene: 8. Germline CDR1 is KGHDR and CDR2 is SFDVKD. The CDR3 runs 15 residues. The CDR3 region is CATTSEQGSNEKLFF. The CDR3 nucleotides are TGTGCCACCACTTCCGAACAGGGGTCTAATGAAAAACTGTTTTTT.

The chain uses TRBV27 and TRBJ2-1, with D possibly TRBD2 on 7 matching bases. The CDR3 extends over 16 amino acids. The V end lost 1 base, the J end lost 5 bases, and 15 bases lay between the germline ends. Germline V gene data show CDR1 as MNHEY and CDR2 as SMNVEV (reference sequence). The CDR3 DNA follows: TGTGCCAGCAGTTTATGGGCGGGGGCGGAAAACAATGAGCAGTTCTTC. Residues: CASSLWAGAENNEQFF.

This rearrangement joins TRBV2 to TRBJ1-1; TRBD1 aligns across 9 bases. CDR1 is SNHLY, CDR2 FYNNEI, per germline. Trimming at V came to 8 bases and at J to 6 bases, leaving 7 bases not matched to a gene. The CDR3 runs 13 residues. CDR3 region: CASLDRGNAEAFF. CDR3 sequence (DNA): TGTGCCAGCCTGGACAGGGGAAACGCTGAAGCTTTCTTT. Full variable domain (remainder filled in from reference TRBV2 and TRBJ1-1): EPEVTQTPSHQVTQMGQEVILRCVPISNHLYFYWYRQILGQKVEFLVSFYNNEISEKSEIFDDQFSVERPDGSNFTLKIRSTKLEDSAMYFCASLDRGNAEAFFGQGTRLTVV.